This T cell receptor beta chain originates from a study of blood T cells in healthy people across ages. This clonotype was detected a few times. Looked up from germline, CDR1 is MDHEN and CDR2 is SYDVKM. The length of the CDR3 is 15 residues. V lost 3 bases, J lost 0 bases, and 9 bases lay in between. Primers used in a second PCR of about 7 to 12 cycles were a sample-barcoded 5' primer and a J-beta primer mix. Using its own MiXCR run on the 5' RACE reads, TCRdb lists one record per CDR3 protein. The sample has approximately 800,000 distinct CDR3 sequences, 45% to 70% seen once; the top ten hold 20% to 30%.

This TCR came from a man aged 40-49 years in good health. Sequenced input: blood. The chain carries TRBV28 and TRBJ2-1; no clear D gene. The CDR3 protein is CASSLNGPSYNEQFF. The DNA for the CDR3 is TGTGCCAGCAGTTTGAATGGGCCCTCCTACAATGAGCAGTTCTTC. Filled out from reference TRBV28 and TRBJ2-1, the complete variable domain reads DVKVTQSSRYLVKRTGEKVFLECVQDMDHENMFWYRQDPGLGLRLIYFSYDVKMKEKGDIPEGYSVSREKKERFSLILESASTNQTSMYLCASSLNGPSYNEQFFGPGTRLTVL.